The present T cell receptor beta chain was sequenced within a study of cytomegalovirus exposure and HLA in healthy donors. The PCR was carried out with 60 Vbeta primers and 13 Jbeta primers. Original data processing: Later, an analysis found about 77 million unique TCR beta chains, and 9.5 million to 11 million of these were shared. Clones were read by immunoSEQ multiplex PCR, and TCRdb kept only the in-frame ones, dropping some. The DNA was the basis for D and trimming; V, J and clone size are from that table. The top ten hold about 3.6% of the sample, which has over 75,000 clones, 79% seen once. Whole-study findings and limits: The classifier reportedly diagnosed cytomegalovirus status with high sensitivity and specificity. Several V segments, TRBV6-2 and TRBV6-3 among them, could not be told apart and were dropped. According to an earlier analysis, most TCR beta V segments yielded productive rearrangements about 90% or about 30% of the time.

Worth noting for this clone: What it binds is unknown.

There are 19 residues in the CDR3. Sequencing was performed on PBMCs. V and J are TRBV12-2 and TRBJ2-6; TRBD1 is taken as the D call from the table, unchecked against the DNA. TRBV12-2 is shown as a pseudogene. This sequence was found in a male donor in good health and CMV-seropositive. CDR3 region: CASRGHGGQLIYGANVLTF. The CDR3 DNA is TGTGCAAGTCGCGGACATGGGGGACAGCTCATATATGGGGCCAACGTCCTGACTTTC.